One sample yielded the 20 T cell receptor beta chains listed below, sequenced in a study of OX40 agonist ivuxolimab in advanced cancers. Sequencing was performed with immunoSEQ multiplex PCR; in TCRdb, only in-frame clones are kept and a portion is missing. The table lists approximately 82,000 clones, about 94% of them singletons. This specimen consisted of CD4+ or CD8+ T cells sorted from blood, obtained in a trial of the OX40 agonist ivuxolimab. The receptors come from an adult with an advanced solid tumor such as melanoma, head and neck, liver or kidney cancer.

This clone showed up just once. The J gene is TRBJ2-1, the V gene TRBV27, with TRBD2 matching over 9 bases. V lost 0 bases to trimming and J lost 5 bases; unmatched junction nucleotides: 2. This CDR3 region has 15 residues. Per germline, CDR1 MNHEY and CDR2 SMNVEV (reference sequence). DNA for the CDR3: TGTGCCAGCAGTTTATCCCAGCGGGGGGACAATGAGCAGTTCTTC. It encodes CASSLSQRGDNEQFF.

This clone appeared a single time. V and J are TRBV19 and TRBJ2-6, with D tentatively TRBD2 (5 bases). CDR1 is LNHDA, CDR2 SQIVND, per germline (reference sequence). The CDR3 is made up of 16 amino acids. Trimming took 5 bases from V and 4 from J, leaving 15 bases between them. The CDR3 here is CASSAHTGVGANVLTF. CDR3 in DNA: TGTGCCAGTAGTGCCCACACCGGGGTCGGGGCCAACGTCCTGACTTTC. The complete variable domain, with remaining parts taken from reference TRBV19 and TRBJ2-6, reads DGGITQSPKYLFRKEGQNVTLSCEQNLNHDAMYWYRQDPGQGLRLIYYSQIVNDFQKGDIAEGYSVSREKKESFPLTVTSAQKNPTAFYLCASSAHTGVGANVLTFGAGSRLTVL.

This chain joins TRBV5-6 and TRBJ1-6; D remains unclear. Trimming took off 4 bases at V and 7 bases at J, with 15 bases between the two ends. Germline lookup yields CDR1 SGHDT and CDR2 YYEEEE. The CDR3 has 15 amino acids. The CDR3 loop is CASSLRRGLNSPLHF. CDR3 DNA sequence: TGTGCCAGCAGCCTAAGACGGGGATTAAATTCACCCCTCCACTTT. The full variable domain, completed using reference TRBV5-6 and TRBJ1-6, is DAGVTQSPTHLIKTRGQQVTLRCSPKSGHDTVSWYQQALGQGPQFIFQYYEEEERQRGNFPDRFSGHQFPNYSSELNVNALLLGDSALYLCASSLRRGLNSPLHFGNGTRLTVT.

The chain recombines TRBV6-1 with TRBJ2-7, with TRBD1 matching 10 bases. This CDR3 is 13 amino acids long. Germline values: CDR1 MNHNS, CDR2 SASEGT. V gave up 10 bases and J gave up 4 bases; unmatched junction bases: 7. CDR3 in DNA: TGTGCCATTCACGGGACAGGGGTTTACGAGCAGTACTTC. Its translation: CAIHGTGVYEQYF.

V gene TRBV29-1 combines with J gene TRBJ2-1; 11 bases fit TRBD2. Germline CDR1 and CDR2: SQVTM and ANQGSEA. V was pared by 7 bases and J by 2 bases, with 7 bases of the junction left unmatched. The CDR3 has 15 amino acids. CDR3 residues: CSARTSGPPYNEQFF. The CDR3, as DNA: TGCAGCGCCCGGACTAGCGGGCCCCCCTACAATGAGCAGTTCTTC.

By sample fraction, this clone is medium-sized. The same CDR3 also results from other DNA sequences found in this sample. The chain has TRBV5-5 and TRBJ2-1; D not certain. The ends were cut back, 0 bases at V and 7 bases at J, with 5 bases in the middle. Germline V CDR1 and CDR2: SGHKS, YYEKEE (reference sequence). The CDR3 has 12 residues. The CDR3 is CASSLAGNEQFF. CDR3 bases: TGTGCCAGCAGCTTGGCCGGGAATGAGCAGTTCTTC.

The rearrangement joins TRBV7-9 to TRBJ1-4; a possible D gene is TRBD1 (6 bases). The ends were cut back, 4 bases at V and 8 bases at J, with 23 bases in the middle. Germline lookup yields CDR1 SEHNR and CDR2 FQNEAQ (reference sequence). The CDR3 covers 17 residues. CDR3 region: CASSSSWAGDKGEKLFF. DNA for the CDR3: TGTGCCAGCAGCTCCTCTTGGGCAGGGGACAAAGGAGAAAAACTGTTTTTT.

V is TRBV7-8 and J is TRBJ2-3; 10 positions match TRBD2. Per germline, CDR1 SGHVS and CDR2 FQNEAQ. J lost 2 bases, V lost 5 bases, and 10 bases had no gene match. The CDR3 is 17 residues long. DNA for the CDR3: TGTGCCAGCAGCCCCCGGACTAGCGGCCCCCCCACAGATACGCAGTATTTT. It yields the protein CASSPRTSGPPTDTQYF.

V gene TRBV6-5 combines with J gene TRBJ1-2; 9 bases are shared with TRBD1. The CDR3 spans 14 residues. The germline V gene encodes CDR1 MNHEY and CDR2 SVGAGI. The V and J ends lost 5 bases and 5 bases, in that order; junction bases with no gene match: 6. CDR3 sequence: CASSPPGQGYGYTF. CDR3 in DNA: TGTGCCAGCAGTCCCCCGGGACAGGGATATGGCTACACCTTC.

The rearrangement links TRBV14 to TRBJ2-3; possible D gene TRBD2, 6 bases. V lost 0 bases and J 6 bases, leaving 22 bases between the germline ends. CDR3 length: 18 residues. Germline CDR1 reads SGHDN; CDR2 reads FVKESK. As DNA, the CDR3 is TGTGCCAGCAGCCAAGATTCCGTCAATCGCGCAGGGAGGGATACGCAGTATTTT. Amino acids: CASSQDSVNRAGRDTQYF. The whole variable domain, remainder taken from reference TRBV14 and TRBJ2-3, is EAGVTQFPSHSVIEKGQTVTLRCDPISGHDNLYWYRRVMGKEIKFLLHFVKESKQDESGMPNNRFLAERTGGTYSTLKVQPAELEDSGVYFCASSQDSVNRAGRDTQYFGPGTRLTVL.

The chain couples TRBV10-1 to TRBJ2-3; D remains unclear. The germline V and J ends were trimmed by 1 base and 2 bases, with 10 bases remaining between them. The CDR3 has 15 residues. CDR1 and CDR2 (germline): WNHNN, SYGVQD (reference sequence). The DNA for the CDR3 is TGCGCCAGCAGTGAGTTGCAGATACCCACAGATACGCAGTATTTT. Residues: CASSELQIPTDTQYF.

The gene calls are TRBV7-2 and TRBJ2-7, with D unresolved. There are 14 residues in the CDR3. CDR1 and CDR2 from the germline V gene are SGHTA and FQGNSA. Between the trimmed V and J ends, which lost 4 bases and 6 bases, there was a span of 16 bases. The CDR3 DNA reads as TGTGCCAGCAGCTCGAACGTCATAGGAGCCGAGCAGTACTTC. Its translation is CASSSNVIGAEQYF.

The J gene is TRBJ1-1, the V gene TRBV19, with a weak D call TRBD1 (5 bases). CDR1 is LNHDA, CDR2 SQIVND, per germline (reference sequence). The CDR3 consists of 14 residues. The V gene lost 3 bases and the J gene lost 5 bases, with 13 bases spanning the gap. DNA of the CDR3: TGTGCCAGTAGTATTGGGACCAGGGTAACTGAAGCTTTCTTT. Its protein product is CASSIGTRVTEAFF.

This chain uses TRBV7-8 with TRBJ2-1; D not resolved. The germline V and J ends were trimmed by 5 bases and 4 bases, with 15 bases remaining between them. This CDR3 has 15 amino acids. Germline CDR1 and CDR2: SGHVS and FQNEAQ. The CDR3 sequence is CASSGGLHDYNEQFF. The CDR3 nucleotides read TGTGCCAGCAGCGGCGGTTTACACGATTACAATGAGCAGTTCTTC. Full variable domain (remainder filled in from reference TRBV7-8 and TRBJ2-1): GAGVSQSPRYKVAKRGQDVALRCDPISGHVSLFWYQQALGQGPEFLTYFQNEAQLDKSGLPSDRFFAERPEGSVSTLKIQRTQQEDSAVYLCASSGGLHDYNEQFFGPGTRLTVL.

The J gene is TRBJ1-4, the V gene TRBV4-1; no definite D call. The CDR3 sequence is 16 residues long. Germline V gene lookup returns CDR1 MGHRA and CDR2 YSYEKL. Trimming cost V 1 base and J 0 bases, with 9 bases left between them. The CDR3 nucleotides read TGCGCCAGCAGCCAAGGGACCGTTGCAACTAATGAAAAACTGTTTTTT. It codes for CASSQGTVATNEKLFF.

The V gene is TRBV4-1, the J gene TRBJ1-1; D remains unclear. The CDR3 contains 11 residues. Per the germline V gene, CDR1 is MGHRA and CDR2 is YSYEKL. V shed 3 bases and J shed 5 bases, with 4 bases lying between them. The CDR3 DNA is TGCGCCAGCAGCCAGGGGACTGAAGCTTTCTTT. Translating gives CASSQGTEAFF.

The chain couples TRBV6-5 to TRBJ2-2; D unresolved. The germline V gene has CDR1 MNHEY and CDR2 SVGAGI. V lost 4 bases and J 6 bases, leaving 0 bases between the germline ends. The CDR3 sequence is 10 residues long. The CDR3 protein is CASSSGELFF. The CDR3 DNA reads TGTGCCAGCAGTTCCGGGGAGCTGTTTTTT.

The gene calls are TRBV6-1 and TRBJ2-2, with 9 bases fitting TRBD1. The CDR3 contains 14 residues. V gave up 8 bases and J gave up 3 bases; unmatched junction bases: 4. Per germline, CDR1 MNHNS and CDR2 SASEGT. CDR3 residues: CASGTGWDTGELFF. The DNA of the CDR3 is TGTGCCAGCGGGACAGGGTGGGACACCGGGGAGCTGTTTTTT.

The gene calls are TRBV6-6 and TRBJ2-2, with 10 bases identical to TRBD1. The V segment lost 1 base and the J segment 1 base; nucleotides outside the gene matches: 0. The CDR3 loop spans 16 amino acids. Germline assignment: CDR1 MNHNY and CDR2 SVGAGI (reference sequence). The CDR3 protein is CASSYWDRGNTGELFF. In DNA, the CDR3 is TGTGCCAGCAGTTACTGGGACAGGGGGAACACCGGGGAGCTGTTTTTT.

This clone was recorded once. The V and J genes are TRBV5-6 and TRBJ1-2, with 9 bases identical to TRBD1. The J segment lost 10 bases and the V segment lost 0 bases, leaving 1 base of the junction unmatched. The CDR3 spans 12 residues. Looked up from germline, CDR1 is SGHDT and CDR2 is YYEEEE. The CDR3 region is CASSLGQGDYTF. The DNA for the CDR3 is TGTGCCAGCAGCTTGGGACAGGGGGACTACACCTTC.